These 20 T cell receptor beta chains share one sample of origin, sequenced in a study of blood T cell repertoires in COVID-19. Clones were sequenced by immunoSEQ multiplex PCR, and TCRdb holds only the in-frame ones, with some missing. Here the sample spans 250,000 to 300,000 clones, 85% to 90% being singletons. Sequences were obtained from peripheral blood. These receptors came from a woman between 40 and 55 years old who had recovered from COVID-19.

This clone was counted a few times. The chain employs TRBV5-1 and TRBJ2-3; the match to TRBD1 covers 7 bases. The CDR3 has 12 residues. V was pared by 8 bases and J by 5 bases, with 5 bases of the junction left unmatched. Germline loops: CDR1 SGHRS, CDR2 YFSETQ. CDR3 in amino acids: CASGQALDTQYF. CDR3 DNA: TGCGCCAGTGGACAGGCCCTAGATACGCAGTATTTT. The full variable domain, completed using reference TRBV5-1 and TRBJ2-3, is KAGVTQTPRYLIKTRGQQVTLSCSPISGHRSVSWYQQTPGQGLQFLFEYFSETQRNKGNFPGRFSGRQFSNSRSEMNVSTLELGDSALYLCASGQALDTQYFGPGTRLTVL.

The chain has TRBV28 and TRBJ1-5; D call uncertain. The germline CDR1 and CDR2 sequences are MDHEN and SYDVKM. The CDR3 has 14 amino acids. Trimming cost V 3 bases and J 3 bases, with 9 bases left between them. CDR3 sequence reads: CASSFEELNQPQHF. The CDR3 DNA reads TGTGCCAGCAGTTTTGAGGAGCTCAATCAGCCCCAGCATTTT.

In its sample, this clone was seen a few times. The chain is built from TRBV2 and TRBJ1-1, with unresolved D. The CDR3 contains 14 residues. Germline V gene data show CDR1 as SNHLY and CDR2 as FYNNEI. Trimming pared 4 bases from V and 0 bases from J, leaving 9 bases between. CDR3 DNA sequence: TGTGCCAGCAGTGTAGCAACGGTGAACACTGAAGCTTTCTTT. Protein: CASSVATVNTEAFF.

The genes are TRBV18 and TRBJ1-4; D ambiguous. The CDR3 totals 16 residues. Germline CDR1 is KGHSH and CDR2 is LQKENI. V was cut by 4 bases and J by 0 bases, with 12 bases left in between. The CDR3 bases are TGTGCCAGCTCACGATCCCATTTAGCAACTAATGAAAAACTGTTTTTT. Its translation: CASSRSHLATNEKLFF.

The chain carries TRBV19 and TRBJ2-3; D is perhaps TRBD2 (5 bases). The CDR3 has 14 residues. Germline CDR1 is LNHDA and CDR2 is SQIVND (reference sequence). Trimming left V 5 bases short and J 4 bases short, with 13 bases between. CDR3 DNA sequence: TGTGCCAGTAGTCCTGGAGCGGCCCCAGATACGCAGTATTTT. It is translated as CASSPGAAPDTQYF.

This sequence joins TRBV7-9 and TRBJ2-5, with D tentatively TRBD2 (6 bases). The V gene lost 2 bases and the J gene lost 5 bases, with 9 bases spanning the gap. Germline V CDR1 and CDR2: SEHNR, FQNEAQ (reference sequence). This CDR3 region has 13 residues. The CDR3 region has the DNA TGTGCCAGCAGCTTATGGCGGGGTGAGACCCAGTACTTC. Protein product: CASSLWRGETQYF.

This sequence joins TRBV27 and TRBJ1-6, with D possibly TRBD1 on 6 matching bases. Trimming shortened V by 5 bases and J by 9 bases, and 11 bases separated the two germline ends. The CDR3 contains 13 residues. Germline V lookup: CDR1 MNHEY, CDR2 SMNVEV (reference sequence). CDR3 amino acids: CASSPDSLSPLHF. The CDR3 region has the DNA TGTGCCAGCAGTCCGGACAGCCTTTCACCCCTCCACTTT.

The chain links TRBV3-1 (or the pseudogene TRBV3-2) to TRBJ2-5; 7 bases are a match to TRBD1. This CDR3 has 15 amino acids. After removal of 1 base from V and 4 bases from J, the junction contained 6 bases not matched to a gene. CDR1 is LGHDT, CDR2 YNNKEL, per germline (reference sequence). This CDR3 is CASSQGPTGAETQYF. CDR3 DNA sequence: TGTGCCAGCAGCCAAGGGCCCACAGGGGCAGAGACCCAGTACTTC.

This sequence joins TRBV19 and TRBJ2-7; a possible D gene is TRBD1 (6 bases). This CDR3 spans 15 amino acids. Germline V CDR1 and CDR2: LNHDA, SQIVND (reference sequence). Between the trimmed V and J ends, which lost 1 base and 0 bases, there was a span of 10 bases. Written as DNA, the CDR3 is TGTGCCAGTAGTATAGCCATGGACAGCTCCTACGAGCAGTACGTC. Its protein product is CASSIAMDSSYEQYV.

The rearrangement joins TRBV7-6 to TRBJ2-3, with 12 bases aligning to TRBD2. Germline V gene sequence: CDR1 SGHVS, CDR2 FNYEAQ. With 7 bases clipped from V and 8 bases from J, the junction kept 7 bases outside the gene matches. This CDR3 has 14 residues. The CDR3, as DNA: TGTGCCAGCACCTCTCTAGCGGGAGGGGGTACGCAGTATTTT. Translation: CASTSLAGGGTQYF. Full variable domain (remainder filled in from reference TRBV7-6 and TRBJ2-3): GAGVSQSPRYKVTKRGQDVALRCDPISGHVSLYWYRQALGQGPEFLTYFNYEAQQDKSGLPNDRFSAERPEGSISTLTIQRTEQRDSAMYRCASTSLAGGGTQYFGPGTRLTVL.

This clone was seen only once. This chain uses TRBV2 with TRBJ2-1; 7 bases map to TRBD1. Germline assignment: CDR1 SNHLY and CDR2 FYNNEI. J gave up 3 bases and V 2 bases, and 7 bases lay outside the gene matches. This CDR3 comprises 16 residues. The DNA for the CDR3 is TGTGCCAGCAGTGAATTCGGGACAGAGAACTACAATGAGCAGTTCTTC. Translation gives CASSEFGTENYNEQFF.

This clone appeared a few times. The chain links TRBV2 to TRBJ1-5, with 8 bases fitting TRBD1. This CDR3 contains 15 residues. Germline CDR1 is SNHLY and CDR2 is FYNNEI. V lost 7 bases, J lost 5 bases, and 10 bases stayed unmatched. In DNA, the CDR3 is TGTGCCAGCACCAGGACAGGGTCTACCTATCAGCCCCAGCATTTT. Its translation: CASTRTGSTYQPQHF.

V and J are TRBV3-1 (or the pseudogene TRBV3-2) and TRBJ1-2; perhaps TRBD1 as D (6 bases). V was shortened by 0 bases and J by 4 bases, with 12 bases between the two germline ends. This CDR3 is built from 15 residues. Germline V CDR1 and CDR2: LGHDT, YNNKEL (reference sequence). CDR3 nucleotide sequence: TGTGCCAGCAGCCAAGATTTGGGACACTCCTATGGCTACACCTTC. It codes for CASSQDLGHSYGYTF.

V gene TRBV10-2 combines with J gene TRBJ2-5; no clear D. This CDR3 has 13 residues. The V and J ends lost 3 bases and 2 bases respectively, with 7 bases between them. The germline V gene encodes CDR1 WSHSY and CDR2 SAAADI. CDR3 protein: CASSDEPQETQYF. Here the CDR3 DNA reads TGCGCCAGCAGTGATGAGCCGCAAGAGACCCAGTACTTC.

This sequence joins TRBV27 and TRBJ2-1; no clear D. Trimming shortened V by 5 bases and J by 4 bases, and 18 bases separated the two germline ends. CDR1 MNHEY and CDR2 SMNVEV come from the germline V gene (reference sequence). The CDR3 spans 16 residues. This chain's CDR3 is CASSGVEVPIYNEQFF. CDR3 in DNA: TGTGCCAGCAGTGGAGTCGAGGTTCCCATATACAATGAGCAGTTCTTC.

The CDR3 nucleotides are TGTGCCAGCAGTGAACTATCCGGAGAGACCCAGTACTTC. Translation gives CASSELSGETQYF. The rearrangement joins TRBV6-1 to TRBJ2-5; D remains ambiguous. This CDR3 spans 13 amino acids. Germline V gene lookup returns CDR1 MNHNS and CDR2 SASEGT. Trimming removed 2 bases from V and 4 bases from J, with 8 bases in between.

This clone turned up a few times. The chain is built from TRBV28 and TRBJ2-5; 11 nucleotides line up with TRBD2. CDR1 MDHEN and CDR2 SYDVKM come from the germline V gene. The length of the CDR3 is 17 residues. The V segment lost 2 bases and the J segment 2 bases; nucleotides outside the gene matches: 7. The CDR3 sequence: CASSLRLAGGPQETQYF. The CDR3 coding sequence is TGTGCCAGCAGTTTACGGCTAGCGGGGGGACCTCAAGAGACCCAGTACTTC.

CDR3 DNA: TGCAGCGTGCGGGACAGGGGGTGGACAGATACGCAGTATTTT. Translation: CSVRDRGWTDTQYF. The gene calls are TRBV29-1 and TRBJ2-3, with 11 bases lining up with TRBD1. The CDR3 consists of 14 residues. CDR1 is SQVTM and CDR2 is ANQGSEA in the germline V gene. The trim removed 6 bases at V and 3 bases at J, leaving 5 bases unmatched.

This clone came up once. This sequence joins TRBV11-2 and TRBJ2-3; D gene unclear. V was shortened by 5 bases and J by 0 bases, with 9 bases between the two germline ends. The CDR3 loop spans 14 amino acids. In germline, CDR1 is SGHAT, CDR2 FQNNGV. CDR3 bases: TGTGCCAGCAGCGCGACTGGAAGCACAGATACGCAGTATTTT. This translates into CASSATGSTDTQYF.

The V call is TRBV30, the J call TRBJ1-1, with D unclear. With 1 base removed from V and 4 bases from J, the gap between germline ends came to 4 bases. CDR3 length: 11 amino acids. Germline values: CDR1 GTSNPN, CDR2 SVGIG (reference sequence). This CDR3 is CAWSGSTEAFF. The CDR3 region has the DNA TGTGCCTGGAGTGGTAGCACTGAAGCTTTCTTT.